The 17 T cell receptor beta chains given below trace back to one sample, sequenced in a study of blood T cell repertoires in COVID-19. Clones were read by immunoSEQ multiplex PCR, and TCRdb kept only the in-frame ones, dropping some. The table lists around 69,000 clones, around 84% of them singletons, with approximately 7.2% in the top ten. Sequenced input: peripheral blood. The receptors were gathered from a man in his forties or fifties with active COVID-19.

This chain uses TRBV3-1 (or the pseudogene TRBV3-2) with TRBJ1-1, with D tentatively TRBD1 (6 bases). This CDR3 has 17 residues. V was trimmed by 1 base and J by 0 bases, leaving 15 bases between them. The germline CDR1 and CDR2 sequences are LGHDT and YNNKEL (reference sequence). The CDR3 here is CASSQVNRARMNTEAFF. CDR3 DNA: TGTGCCAGCAGCCAAGTGAACAGGGCGCGGATGAACACTGAAGCTTTCTTT.

This chain uses TRBV19 with TRBJ1-2; D perhaps matches TRBD1 (5 bases). Germline assignment: CDR1 LNHDA and CDR2 SQIVND (reference sequence). Deletions cut 6 bases from V and 7 bases from J, with 15 bases between. The CDR3 is 13 amino acids. CDR3 amino acids: CASRDPYRFGYTF. CDR3 bases: TGTGCCAGTAGGGATCCTTACAGGTTTGGCTACACCTTC.

This clone showed up just once. The chain links TRBV9 to TRBJ2-1; TRBD2 aligns across 11 bases. The germline CDR1 and CDR2 sequences are SGDLS and YYNGEE. This CDR3 spans 16 amino acids. V shed 0 bases, J shed 9 bases, and the junction held 8 bases outside the gene matches. CDR3 loop: CASSVDLAGGRSEQFF. The CDR3 DNA reads TGTGCCAGCAGCGTAGACCTAGCGGGAGGACGGAGTGAGCAGTTCTTC. The complete variable domain, with remaining parts taken from reference TRBV9 and TRBJ2-1, reads DSGVTQTPKHLITATGQRVTLRCSPRSGDLSVYWYQQSLDQGLQFLIQYYNGEERAKGNILERFSAQQFPDLHSELNLSSLELGDSALYFCASSVDLAGGRSEQFFGPGTRLTVL.

The V call is TRBV5-1, the J call TRBJ1-2; 8 nucleotides align to TRBD1. V was pared by 4 bases and J by 5 bases, with 10 bases of the junction left unmatched. The CDR3 contains 15 residues. Germline-derived CDR1 and CDR2 are SGHRS and YFSETQ. Written as DNA, the CDR3 is TGCGCCAGCAGCCCGCGGACAGGGTGGGAGTATGGCTACACCTTC. Its protein product is CASSPRTGWEYGYTF.

V gene TRBV19 combines with J gene TRBJ1-4, with D possibly matching TRBD1 (6 bases). The germline V gene has CDR1 LNHDA and CDR2 SQIVND (reference sequence). This CDR3 has 14 residues. The V end was cut by 6 bases, the J end by 3 bases, with 11 bases between. In DNA, the CDR3 is TGTGCCAGTAGCCCCCCAGGGGCTAATGAAAAACTGTTTTTT. Protein sequence: CASSPPGANEKLFF.

The chain employs TRBV28 and TRBJ2-1; TRBD1 is a possible D gene (6 bases). In germline, CDR1 is MDHEN, CDR2 SYDVKM. The CDR3 runs to 15 residues. Trimming removed 2 bases from V and 7 bases from J, with 15 bases in between. CDR3 DNA: TGTGCCAGCAGTTTAGGGCCAGGGGCCTTTAATGAGCAGTTCTTC. Translation: CASSLGPGAFNEQFF.

This clone was found once. This rearrangement joins TRBV5-1 to TRBJ2-7; TRBD2 agrees at 12 bases. The CDR3 loop spans 14 amino acids. The J segment lost 4 bases and the V segment lost 6 bases, leaving 5 bases of the junction unmatched. From germline, CDR1 is SGHRS and CDR2 YFSETQ. CDR3 DNA: TGCGCCAGCACCCCCCTAGCGGGGGGGTACGAGCAGTACTTC. Protein sequence: CASTPLAGGYEQYF.

The chain carries TRBV19 and TRBJ2-1, with 12 bases identical to TRBD2. The germline V gene has CDR1 LNHDA and CDR2 SQIVND (reference sequence). The CDR3 extends over 17 amino acids. The junction had 3 bases not matched to a gene; V was cut back by 3 bases and J by 0 bases. The CDR3 spells CASSMSSGGASYNEQFF. As DNA, the CDR3 is TGTGCCAGTAGTATGTCTAGCGGGGGGGCCTCCTACAATGAGCAGTTCTTC.

The V call is TRBV2, the J call TRBJ2-1, with 9 bases lining up with TRBD2. Germline lookup yields CDR1 SNHLY and CDR2 FYNNEI. The trim removed 7 bases at V and 10 bases at J, leaving 11 bases unmatched. CDR3 size: 14 residues. For the CDR3, the DNA is TGTGCCAGCAAGGCGACTAGCGGTTTACAAGAGCAGTTCTTC. This translates into CASKATSGLQEQFF.

The chain links TRBV14 to TRBJ2-1; 10 bases are a match to TRBD2. There are 13 residues in the CDR3. The V segment lost 4 bases and the J segment 9 bases; nucleotides outside the gene matches: 3. CDR1 SGHDN and CDR2 FVKESK come from the germline V gene. CDR3 bases: TGTGCCAGCAGCCGCGGACTAGCGGTTGAGCAGTTCTTC. Protein: CASSRGLAVEQFF.

The V call is TRBV5-1, the J call TRBJ2-3, with 8 bases matching TRBD2. Germline CDR1 SGHRS, CDR2 YFSETQ. V lost 0 bases, J lost 8 bases, and 2 bases stayed unmatched. This CDR3 comprises 13 residues. CDR3 sequence reads: CASSLGTSSTQYF. The CDR3 region has the DNA TGCGCCAGCAGCTTGGGGACTAGCAGTACGCAGTATTTT.

The chain joins TRBV19 to TRBJ1-2; 8 nucleotides agree with TRBD1. The V and J ends lost 0 bases and 5 bases, in that order; junction bases with no gene match: 8. The germline V gene encodes CDR1 LNHDA and CDR2 SQIVND (reference sequence). The CDR3 consists of 16 residues. The chain's CDR3 is CASSIDSDRGSYGYTF. The CDR3 region has the DNA TGTGCCAGTAGTATAGATAGCGACAGGGGTAGTTATGGCTACACCTTC.

The chain couples TRBV19 to TRBJ1-1, with 7 bases fitting TRBD1. The CDR3 covers 15 residues. Germline V lookup: CDR1 LNHDA, CDR2 SQIVND (reference sequence). The ends lost 6 bases at V and 0 bases at J; junction bases unmatched: 7. This CDR3 reads CASSQGVPMNTEAFF. The CDR3, as DNA: TGTGCCAGTAGCCAGGGGGTTCCAATGAACACTGAAGCTTTCTTT.

V and J are TRBV5-4 and TRBJ1-2; 9 bases align to TRBD1. With 4 bases clipped from V and 0 bases from J, the junction kept 10 bases outside the gene matches. This CDR3 is 17 amino acids long. Germline CDR1 SGHNT, CDR2 YYREEE (reference sequence). CDR3 residues: CASSPGQGRGTNYGYTF. The CDR3 DNA reads as TGTGCCAGCAGCCCGGGACAGGGCCGGGGTACTAACTATGGCTACACCTTC. The full variable domain, rest sourced from reference TRBV5-4 and TRBJ1-2, is ETGVTQSPTHLIKTRGQQVTLRCSSQSGHNTVSWYQQALGQGPQFIFQYYREEENGRGNFPPRFSGLQFPNYSSELNVNALELDDSALYLCASSPGQGRGTNYGYTFGSGTRLTVV.

The rearrangement links TRBV11-3 to TRBJ1-4; no clear D gene. Germline V CDR1 and CDR2: SGHNT, YENEEA. With 3 bases removed from V and 3 bases from J, the gap between germline ends came to 2 bases. The CDR3 spans 12 residues. Here the CDR3 DNA reads TGTGCCAGCAGCTTCTCTAATGAAAAACTGTTTTTT. It codes for CASSFSNEKLFF.

In this sample, this clone turned up a few times. The chain links TRBV3-1 (or the pseudogene TRBV3-2) to TRBJ1-4, with D maybe TRBD1 (6 bases). The CDR3 contains 16 residues. Germline values: CDR1 LGHDT, CDR2 YNNKEL (reference sequence). V was trimmed by 0 bases and J by 8 bases, leaving 16 bases between them. The CDR3 DNA reads TGTGCCAGCAGCCAAGAAACGGGGGGCGTAGGGGAAAAACTGTTTTTT. Translated, it gives CASSQETGGVGEKLFF.

The J gene is TRBJ2-5, the V gene TRBV12-5; TRBD2 is a possible D gene (7 bases). The V and J ends lost 3 bases and 5 bases respectively, with 16 bases between them. In germline, CDR1 is LGHNT, CDR2 FRNRAP. The CDR3 has 15 amino acids. CDR3: CASGFLGGASETQYF. The CDR3 DNA reads as TGTGCTAGTGGTTTCCTAGGGGGGGCTAGTGAGACCCAGTACTTC.